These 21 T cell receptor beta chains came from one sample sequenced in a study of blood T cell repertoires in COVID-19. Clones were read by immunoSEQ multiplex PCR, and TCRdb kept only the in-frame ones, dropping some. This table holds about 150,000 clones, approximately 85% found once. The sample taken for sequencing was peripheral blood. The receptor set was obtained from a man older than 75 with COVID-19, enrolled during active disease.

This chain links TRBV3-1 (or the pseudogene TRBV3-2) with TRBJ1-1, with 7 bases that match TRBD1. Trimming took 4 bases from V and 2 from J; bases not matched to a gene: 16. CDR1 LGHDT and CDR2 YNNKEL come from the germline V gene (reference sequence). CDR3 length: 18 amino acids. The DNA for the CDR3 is TGTGCCAGCAGCCCCGATCCACAGCAACAGGGGCCCAACACTGAAGCTTTCTTT. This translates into CASSPDPQQQGPNTEAFF.

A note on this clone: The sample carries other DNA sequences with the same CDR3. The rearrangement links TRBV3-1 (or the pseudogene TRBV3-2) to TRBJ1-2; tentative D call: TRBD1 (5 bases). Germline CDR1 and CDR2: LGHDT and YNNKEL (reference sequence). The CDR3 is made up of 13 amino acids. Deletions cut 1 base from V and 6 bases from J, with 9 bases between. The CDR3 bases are TGTGCCAGCAGCCAAGTGGGGGGGGATGGCTACACCTTC. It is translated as CASSQVGGDGYTF.

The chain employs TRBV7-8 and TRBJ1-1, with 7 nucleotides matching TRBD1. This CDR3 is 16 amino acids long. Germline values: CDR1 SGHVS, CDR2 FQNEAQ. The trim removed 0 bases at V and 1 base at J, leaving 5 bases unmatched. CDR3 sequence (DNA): TGTGCCAGCAGCTTAGCGGCAGGGGGTGGGAACACTGAAGCTTTCTTT. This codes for CASSLAAGGGNTEAFF.

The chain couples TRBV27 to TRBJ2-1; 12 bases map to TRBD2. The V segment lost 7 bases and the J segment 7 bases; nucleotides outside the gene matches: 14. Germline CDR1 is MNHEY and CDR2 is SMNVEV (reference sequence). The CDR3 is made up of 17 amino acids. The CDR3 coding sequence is TGTGCCAGCAAAATGGCTAGCGGGGGGGCCTGGGGAAATGAGCAGTTCTTC. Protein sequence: CASKMASGGAWGNEQFF.

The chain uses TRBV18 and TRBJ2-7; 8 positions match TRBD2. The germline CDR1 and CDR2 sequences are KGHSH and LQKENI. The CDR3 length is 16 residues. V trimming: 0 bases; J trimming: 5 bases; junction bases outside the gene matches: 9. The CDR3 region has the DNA TGTGCCAGCTCACCACCGTCGGGGGGGGGCGGGCACGAGCAGTACTTC. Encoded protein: CASSPPSGGGGHEQYF.

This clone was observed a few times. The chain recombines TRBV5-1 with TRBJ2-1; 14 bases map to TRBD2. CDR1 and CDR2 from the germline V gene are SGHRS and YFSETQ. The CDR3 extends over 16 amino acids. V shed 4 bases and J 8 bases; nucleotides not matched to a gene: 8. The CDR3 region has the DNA TGCGCCAGCAGCCCCGGGACTAGCGGGGGAAGCGATGAGCAGTTCTTC. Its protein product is CASSPGTSGGSDEQFF.

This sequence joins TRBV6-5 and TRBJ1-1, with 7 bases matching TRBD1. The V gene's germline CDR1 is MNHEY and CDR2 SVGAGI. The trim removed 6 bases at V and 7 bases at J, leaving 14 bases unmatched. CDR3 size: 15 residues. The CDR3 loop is CASSSLWDSSFEAFF. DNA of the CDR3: TGTGCCAGCAGCAGTTTATGGGACAGCTCCTTTGAAGCTTTCTTT.

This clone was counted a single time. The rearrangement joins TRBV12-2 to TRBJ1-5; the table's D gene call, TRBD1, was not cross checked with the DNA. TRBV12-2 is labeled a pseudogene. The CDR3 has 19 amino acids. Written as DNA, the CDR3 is TGTGCAAGTCGCCCCCCTCGGGCAGGGGGACCTTATAGCAATCAGCCCCAGCATTTT. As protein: CASRPPRAGGPYSNQPQHF.

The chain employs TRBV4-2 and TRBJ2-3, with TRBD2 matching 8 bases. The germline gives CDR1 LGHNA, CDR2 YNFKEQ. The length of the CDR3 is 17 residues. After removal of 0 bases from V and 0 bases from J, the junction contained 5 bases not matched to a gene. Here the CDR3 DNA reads TGTGCCAGCAGCCAAGAACCGGGGGGGCGAAGCACAGATACGCAGTATTTT. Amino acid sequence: CASSQEPGGRSTDTQYF.

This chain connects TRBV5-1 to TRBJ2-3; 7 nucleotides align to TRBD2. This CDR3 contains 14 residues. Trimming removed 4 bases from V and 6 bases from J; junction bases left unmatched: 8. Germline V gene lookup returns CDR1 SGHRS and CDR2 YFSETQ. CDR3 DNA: TGCGCCAGCAGCCCGCGACTAGCAGGGGATACGCAGTATTTT. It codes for CASSPRLAGDTQYF.

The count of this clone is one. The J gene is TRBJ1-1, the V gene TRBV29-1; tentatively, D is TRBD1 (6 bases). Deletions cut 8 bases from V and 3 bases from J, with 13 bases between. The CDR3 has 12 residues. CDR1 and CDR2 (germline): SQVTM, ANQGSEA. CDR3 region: CSFGGPDTEAFF. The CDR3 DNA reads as TGCAGCTTCGGGGGGCCGGACACTGAAGCTTTCTTT.

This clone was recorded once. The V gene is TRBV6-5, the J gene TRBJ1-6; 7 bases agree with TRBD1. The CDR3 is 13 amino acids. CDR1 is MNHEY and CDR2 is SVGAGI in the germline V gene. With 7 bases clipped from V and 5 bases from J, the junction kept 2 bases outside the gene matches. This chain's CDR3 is CASKGANNSPLHF. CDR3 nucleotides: TGTGCCAGCAAGGGGGCAAATAATTCACCCCTCCACTTT.

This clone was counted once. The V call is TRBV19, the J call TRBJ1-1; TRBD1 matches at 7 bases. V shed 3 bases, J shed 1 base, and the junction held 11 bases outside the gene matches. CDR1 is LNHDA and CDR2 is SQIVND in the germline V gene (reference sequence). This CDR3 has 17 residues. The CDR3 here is CASSMNRGRNGNTEAFF. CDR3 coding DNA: TGTGCCAGTAGTATGAACAGGGGAAGGAACGGGAACACTGAAGCTTTCTTT.

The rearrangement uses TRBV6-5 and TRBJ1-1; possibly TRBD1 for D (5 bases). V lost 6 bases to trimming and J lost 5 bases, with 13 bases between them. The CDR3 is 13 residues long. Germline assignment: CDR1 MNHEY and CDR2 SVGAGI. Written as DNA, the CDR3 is TGTGCCAGCAGGGCTGGGGGGGGTACTGAAGCTTTCTTT. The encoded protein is CASRAGGGTEAFF.

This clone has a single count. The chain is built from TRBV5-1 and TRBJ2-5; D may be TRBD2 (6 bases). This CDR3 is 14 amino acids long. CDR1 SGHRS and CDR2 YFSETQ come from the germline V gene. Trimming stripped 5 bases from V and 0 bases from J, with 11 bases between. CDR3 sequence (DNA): TGCGCCAGCAGTTTTAGCGGACACCAAGAGACCCAGTACTTC. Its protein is CASSFSGHQETQYF.

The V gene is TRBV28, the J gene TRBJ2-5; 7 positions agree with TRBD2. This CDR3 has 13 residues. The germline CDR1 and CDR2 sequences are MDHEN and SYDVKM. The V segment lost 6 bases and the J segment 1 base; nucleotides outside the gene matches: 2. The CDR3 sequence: CASSRGGQETQYF. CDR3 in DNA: TGTGCCAGCAGCCGCGGGGGCCAAGAGACCCAGTACTTC.

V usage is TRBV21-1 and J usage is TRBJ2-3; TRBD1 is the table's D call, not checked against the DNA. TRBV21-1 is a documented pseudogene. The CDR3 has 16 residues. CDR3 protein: CASSKVRLFRGRTQYF. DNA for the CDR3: TGTGCCAGCAGCAAAGTGAGGCTTTTCAGGGGGCGTACGCAGTATTTT.

CDR3: CASYRGQRRTDTQYF. As DNA, the CDR3 is TGCGCCAGTTACCGGGGACAGAGACGCACAGATACGCAGTATTTT. The rearrangement uses TRBV5-1 and TRBJ2-3; 7 positions agree with TRBD1. The CDR3 covers 15 residues. The ends lost 8 bases at V and 1 base at J; junction bases unmatched: 10. The germline CDR1 and CDR2 sequences are SGHRS and YFSETQ.

CDR3 residues: CASSPGQLYYGYTF. In DNA, the CDR3 is TGTGCCAGTAGCCCGGGACAGCTTTACTATGGCTACACCTTC. V is TRBV19 and J is TRBJ1-2; 7 nucleotides align to TRBD1. Germline CDR1 reads LNHDA; CDR2 reads SQIVND (reference sequence). J lost 3 bases, V lost 6 bases, and 7 bases had no gene match. The CDR3 length is 14 residues.

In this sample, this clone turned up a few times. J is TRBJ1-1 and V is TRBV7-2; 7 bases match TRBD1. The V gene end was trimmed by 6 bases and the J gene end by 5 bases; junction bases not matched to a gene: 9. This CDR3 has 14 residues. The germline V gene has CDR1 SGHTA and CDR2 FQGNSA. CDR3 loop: CASRPTDRDTEAFF. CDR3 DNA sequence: TGTGCCAGCAGACCAACCGACAGGGATACTGAAGCTTTCTTT.

CDR3 sequence reads: CASSQDLVRLATNEKLFF. The DNA of the CDR3 is TGCGCCAGCAGCCAAGATCTGGTCAGACTTGCAACTAATGAAAAACTGTTTTTT. This chain connects TRBV4-1 to TRBJ1-4; D call uncertain. CDR1 is MGHRA, CDR2 YSYEKL, per germline. The CDR3 runs 18 residues. V lost 0 bases to trimming and J lost 0 bases, with 14 bases between them.